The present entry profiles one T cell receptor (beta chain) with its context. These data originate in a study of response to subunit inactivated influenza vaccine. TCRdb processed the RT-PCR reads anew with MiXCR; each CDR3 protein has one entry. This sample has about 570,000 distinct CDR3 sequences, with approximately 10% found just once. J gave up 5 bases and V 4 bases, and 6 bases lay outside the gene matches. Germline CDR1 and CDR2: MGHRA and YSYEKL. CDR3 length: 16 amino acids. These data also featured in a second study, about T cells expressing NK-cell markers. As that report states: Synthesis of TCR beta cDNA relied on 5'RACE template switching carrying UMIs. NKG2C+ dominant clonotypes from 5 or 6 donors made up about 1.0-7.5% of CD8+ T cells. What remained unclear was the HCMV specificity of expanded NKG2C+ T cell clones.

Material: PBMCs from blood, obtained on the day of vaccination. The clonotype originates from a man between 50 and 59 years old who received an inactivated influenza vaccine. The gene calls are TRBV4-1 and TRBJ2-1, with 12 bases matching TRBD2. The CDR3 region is CASSPLRLAGDNEQFF. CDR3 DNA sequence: TGCGCCAGCAGCCCCCTTAGACTAGCGGGGGACAATGAGCAGTTCTTC.